Each of the 9 T cell receptor beta chains below was sequenced from the same sample in a study of T-cell reconstitution after alpha-beta-depleted transplantation in children. This sample's TCRbeta library carried unique molecular identifier barcodes. TCRdb re-analysed the PCR reads in MiXCR, keeping a single row per CDR3 protein. The sample contains about 360,000 distinct CDR3 sequences, roughly 13% of which appear only once. Sequences were derived from PBMCs, sampled from the stem cell graft. All receptors derive from a human donor who donated a stem cell graft to a child with Fanconi anemia.

This clonotype was counted at least ten times. The chain carries TRBV20-1 and TRBJ1-2; no clear D. The CDR3 runs 12 residues. From germline, CDR1 is DFQATT and CDR2 SNEGSKA (reference sequence). V lost 1 base and J lost 4, with 7 bases in between. The CDR3 nucleotides are TGCAGTGCTAGAGCGGAAATCTATGGCTACACCTTC. As protein: CSARAEIYGYTF.

This clonotype was detected many times. This chain uses TRBV5-1 with TRBJ2-1, with a tentative D call TRBD1 (5 bases). Germline V gene lookup returns CDR1 SGHRS and CDR2 YFSETQ. Trimming removed 0 bases from V and 4 bases from J, with 14 bases in between. This CDR3 contains 16 residues. CDR3 sequence (DNA): TGCGCCAGCAGCTTGGGGCAGGGAACGTTTTACAATGAGCAGTTCTTC. Encoded protein: CASSLGQGTFYNEQFF.

The V call is TRBV5-5, the J call TRBJ2-5; maybe TRBD1 (6 bases). The CDR3 runs 14 residues. Trimming took off 7 bases at V and 2 bases at J, with 15 bases between the two ends. Germline V gives CDR1 SGHKS, CDR2 YYEKEE (reference sequence). In nucleotides, the CDR3 is TGTGCCAGCTGCCGAGGGGGTGGACAAGAGACCCAGTACTTC. Its translation is CASCRGGGQETQYF.

The chain employs TRBV20-1 and TRBJ1-1; D is unclear. Germline CDR1 DFQATT, CDR2 SNEGSKA (reference sequence). V dropped 5 bases and J dropped 10 bases, with 17 bases sitting between them. The CDR3 has 12 amino acids. CDR3 in DNA: TGCAGTGCTGTATCACAGATTCTACGAGCTTTCTTT. Translated: CSAVSQILRAFF.

This clonotype was seen a handful of times. This chain joins TRBV7-2 and TRBJ2-3; 8 bases agree with TRBD1. The CDR3 totals 12 residues. The germline V gene encodes CDR1 SGHTA and CDR2 FQGNSA. The trim removed 5 bases at V and 6 bases at J, leaving 1 base unmatched. The CDR3 nucleotides are TGTGCCAGCAGCAGGGACAGGGATACGCAGTATTTT. It yields the protein CASSRDRDTQYF.

The V gene is TRBV4-3, the J gene TRBJ1-4; D possibly corresponds to TRBD1 (6 bases). The V gene lost 0 bases and the J gene lost 5 bases, with 16 bases spanning the gap. Per germline, CDR1 LGHNA and CDR2 YSLEER. The CDR3 length is 17 residues. This CDR3 reads CASSQEASRRGNEKLFF. The DNA of the CDR3 is TGCGCCAGCAGCCAAGAAGCATCTCGTAGGGGGAATGAAAAACTGTTTTTT.

This clonotype is a singleton in its sample. The chain links TRBV25-1 to TRBJ2-7, with D maybe TRBD2 (6 bases). Germline CDR1 is MGHDK and CDR2 is SYGVNS. The germline V and J ends were trimmed by 7 bases and 5 bases, with 18 bases remaining between them. This CDR3 has 14 amino acids. CDR3 amino acids: CASTNRDLPHEQYF. DNA of the CDR3: TGTGCCAGCACAAACCGGGACTTACCCCACGAGCAGTACTTC.

The genes are TRBV11-2 and TRBJ1-2; 8 bases are shared with TRBD1. The trim removed 5 bases at V and 4 bases at J, leaving 15 bases unmatched. This CDR3 region has 17 residues. CDR1 SGHAT and CDR2 FQNNGV come from the germline V gene. As DNA, the CDR3 is TGTGCCAGCAGCCCGTCCGCCGGACAGGGAAGTTTCTATGGCTACACCTTC. As protein: CASSPSAGQGSFYGYTF.

The V and J genes are TRBV30 and TRBJ2-7, with 11 bases aligning to TRBD2. V lost 0 bases and J lost 9; bases outside the gene matches: 10. Looked up from germline, CDR1 is GTSNPN and CDR2 is SVGIG (reference sequence). The CDR3 extends over 15 amino acids. DNA for the CDR3: TGTGCCTGGAGTGTAGGGACTAGCGGTGCTGAGCGGCAGTACTTC. This codes for CAWSVGTSGAERQYF.